Listed below are T cell receptor beta chains from one sample, sequenced in a study of cytomegalovirus exposure and HLA in healthy donors. Assay: immunoSEQ multiplex PCR; the TCRdb copy retains only in-frame clones and omits some. The table records about 190,000 clones, roughly four fifths of them present only once. The sequenced sample consisted of PBMCs. The origin of the receptors is a woman aged 25-40 years in good health and CMV-seropositive. Each CDR3 is given with its conserved first and last residue. The D gene is left open where the match is weak. Size tells how often a clone was seen (once, few, many) or the class of an expanded clone, and some rows leave it out.

d_call,v_call,clone_size,j_call,cdr3_nt,cdr3_aa
TRBD1,TRBV28,-,TRBJ2-7,TGTGCCAGCCAACATGTGGGGACAGGAGGATACGAGCAGTACTTC,CASQHVGTGGYEQYF
-,TRBV21-1,-,TRBJ2-7,TGTGCCAGCAGCAAAGGGGAGGAGACAGAACCATCCTACGAGCAGTACTTC,CASSKGEETEPSYEQYF
TRBD2,TRBV11-2,-,TRBJ2-1,TGTGCCAGCAGCCCAATCTCGACTAGCGTCTACAATGAGCAGTTCTTC,CASSPISTSVYNEQFF
-,TRBV7-9,-,TRBJ2-1,TGTGCCAGCAGCTTAGTAGCCTACAATGAGCAGTTCTTC,CASSLVAYNEQFF
-,TRBV19,-,TRBJ1-1,TGTGCCAGTAGTCCTCAAGCCCCCTCAGGGCCTATGAACACTGAAGCTTTCTTT,CASSPQAPSGPMNTEAFF
TRBD2,TRBV19,-,TRBJ2-7,TGTGCCAGTAGTCTAGCGGGGGAGTACTCCTACGAGCAGTACTTC,CASSLAGEYSYEQYF
-,TRBV7-2,-,TRBJ2-3,TGTGCCAGCAGCCCGACGAGGCGGAGCACAGATACGCAGTATTTT,CASSPTRRSTDTQYF
TRBD2,TRBV9,once,TRBJ2-2,TGTGCCAGCAGCGTAACCGGGAGGGGGGTCACCGGGGAGCTGTTTTTT,CASSVTGRGVTGELFF
TRBD1,TRBV6-5,-,TRBJ1-6,TGTGCCAGCAGGGACAGGGGGCTTAATTCACCCCTCCACTTT,CASRDRGLNSPLHF
-,TRBV6-1,-,TRBJ1-6,TGTGCCAGCAGGTATTCAGGGCTGGAGAATTCACCCCTCCACTTT,CASRYSGLENSPLHF
-,TRBV23-1,-,TRBJ2-7,TGCGCCAGCAGTCAGAGGGGCGGGACGAGAGAGCAGTACTTC,CASSQRGGTREQYF
TRBD1,TRBV5-4,once,TRBJ1-1,TGTGCCAGCAGCGGAGGGGGCCAAACGAACACTGAAGCTTTCTTT,CASSGGGQTNTEAFF
TRBD1,TRBV5-4,-,TRBJ2-1,TGTGCCAGCAGCCCTGGACAGGTTATCTACAATGAGCAGTTCTTC,CASSPGQVIYNEQFF
-,TRBV5-8,-,TRBJ2-1,TGTGCCAGCAGCTTGGCCCAGGGCCCGGTCAATGAGCAGTTCTTC,CASSLAQGPVNEQFF
-,TRBV11-2,-,TRBJ2-2,TGTGCCAGCAGCCACTTTAGGGGGAGGACAGGTACAAACACCGGGGAGCTGTTCTTT,CASSHFRGRTGTNTGELFF
TRBD2,TRBV27,once,TRBJ2-5,TGTGCCAGCAGTTTATCCCCCGATGGGCGGGAGGGGGAGACCCAGTACTTC,CASSLSPDGREGETQYF
-,TRBV25-1,-,TRBJ1-2,TGTGCCAGCAGTGACCCGATGTTGGGGGGCTATGGCTACACCTTC,CASSDPMLGGYGYTF
-,TRBV7-9,once,TRBJ2-2,TGTGCCAGCAGTTCGGGGGCGAACACCGGGGAGCTGTTTTTT,CASSSGANTGELFF
TRBD2,TRBV5-4,-,TRBJ2-1,TGTGCCAGCAGCCCTAGCGGCAATGAGCAGTTCTTC,CASSPSGNEQFF
TRBD2,TRBV27,-,TRBJ2-3,TGTGCCTCGGTAGCGGGAGGTTTGGGCACAGATACGCAGTATTTT,CASVAGGLGTDTQYF
-,TRBV11-2,once,TRBJ1-1,TGTGCCAGCAGCTTCGAGTACACTGAAGCTTTCTTT,CASSFEYTEAFF
TRBD1,TRBV27,-,TRBJ2-7,TGTGCCAGCAGCGACAGGGGGCCGTACGAGCAGTACTTC,CASSDRGPYEQYF
TRBD1,TRBV4-2,-,TRBJ1-1,TGTGCCAGCAGCCAAGATGACAGGGTGAACACTGAAGCTTTCTTT,CASSQDDRVNTEAFF
-,TRBV7-9,-,TRBJ1-2,TGTGCCAGCAGTGAAGCAGGGGATGGCTACACCTTC,CASSEAGDGYTF
TRBD2,TRBV2,-,TRBJ2-1,TGTGCCAGCAGGACGGGACTAGCGGGAGCCAATGAGCAGTTCTTC,CASRTGLAGANEQFF
-,TRBV6-5,-,TRBJ1-4,TGTGCCAGCAGTTACTCGGGGGGGTCGAGACTGTTTTTT,CASSYSGGSRLFF
TRBD2,TRBV13,-,TRBJ2-7,TGTGCCAGCAGCTTAAGGACGGGAGGGCCCGAGGAGCAGTACTTC,CASSLRTGGPEEQYF
-,TRBV5-1,-,TRBJ2-7,TGCGCCAGCAGCTTGGAGTCCGGGGGTCTCAGGGAGCAGTACTTC,CASSLESGGLREQYF
TRBD2,TRBV4-2,-,TRBJ2-1,TGTGCCAGCAGCCAGACCAGCGGGAGTTCCTACAATGAGCAGTTCTTC,CASSQTSGSSYNEQFF
-,TRBV18,-,TRBJ2-2,TGTGCCAGCTCACTAGACGATAAGGAGCGGGAGCTGTTTTTT,CASSLDDKERELFF